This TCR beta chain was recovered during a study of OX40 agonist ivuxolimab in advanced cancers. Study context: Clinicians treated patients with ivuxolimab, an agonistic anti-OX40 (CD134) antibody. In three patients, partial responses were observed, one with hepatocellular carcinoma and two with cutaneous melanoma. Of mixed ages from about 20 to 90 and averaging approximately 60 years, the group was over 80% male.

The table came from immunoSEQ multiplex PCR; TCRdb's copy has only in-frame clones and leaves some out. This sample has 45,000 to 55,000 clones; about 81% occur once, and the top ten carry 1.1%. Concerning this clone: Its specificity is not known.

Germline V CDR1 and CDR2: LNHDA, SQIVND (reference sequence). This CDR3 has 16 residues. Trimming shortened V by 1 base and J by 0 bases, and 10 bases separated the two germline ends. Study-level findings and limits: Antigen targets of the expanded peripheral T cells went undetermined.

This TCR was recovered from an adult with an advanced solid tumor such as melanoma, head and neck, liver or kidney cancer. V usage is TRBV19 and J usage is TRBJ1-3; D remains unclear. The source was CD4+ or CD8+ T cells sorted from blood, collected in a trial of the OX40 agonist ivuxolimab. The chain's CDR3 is CASSIGTPSSGNTIYF. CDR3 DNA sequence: TGTGCCAGTAGTATAGGCACACCGAGCTCTGGAAACACCATATATTTT. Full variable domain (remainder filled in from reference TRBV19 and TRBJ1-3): DGGITQSPKYLFRKEGQNVTLSCEQNLNHDAMYWYRQDPGQGLRLIYYSQIVNDFQKGDIAEGYSVSREKKESFPLTVTSAQKNPTAFYLCASSIGTPSSGNTIYFGEGSWLTVV.